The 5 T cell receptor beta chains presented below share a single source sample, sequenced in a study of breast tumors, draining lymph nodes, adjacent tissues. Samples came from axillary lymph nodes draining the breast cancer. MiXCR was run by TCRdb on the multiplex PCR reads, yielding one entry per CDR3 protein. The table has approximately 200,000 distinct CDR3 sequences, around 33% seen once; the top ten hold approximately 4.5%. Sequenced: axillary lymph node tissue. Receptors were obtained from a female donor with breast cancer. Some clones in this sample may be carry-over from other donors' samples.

CDR3 residues: CSARDPSGTSGGASRDTQYF. Written as DNA, the CDR3 is TGCAGTGCTAGAGATCCAAGCGGGACTAGCGGGGGGGCGAGTCGAGATACGCAGTATTTT. The rearrangement links TRBV20-1 to TRBJ2-3, with 16 bases fitting TRBD2. Germline V gives CDR1 DFQATT, CDR2 SNEGSKA (reference sequence). After removal of 0 bases from V and 5 bases from J, the junction contained 14 bases not matched to a gene. CDR3 length equals 20 residues.

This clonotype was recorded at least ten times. This CDR3 reads CSALWAETQYF. CDR3 bases: TGCAGTGCTCTGTGGGCGGAGACCCAGTACTTC. V is TRBV20-1 and J is TRBJ2-5; D gene uncertain. V was cut by 5 bases and J by 5 bases, with 9 bases left in between. The CDR3 covers 11 residues. Germline V gives CDR1 DFQATT, CDR2 SNEGSKA (reference sequence).

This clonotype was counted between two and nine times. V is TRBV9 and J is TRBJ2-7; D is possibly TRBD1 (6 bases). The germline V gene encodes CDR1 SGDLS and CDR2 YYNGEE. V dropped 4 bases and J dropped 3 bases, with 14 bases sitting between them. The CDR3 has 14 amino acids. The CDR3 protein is CASSLRTDSYEQYF. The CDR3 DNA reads TGTGCCAGCAGCCTGAGGACAGATAGCTACGAGCAGTACTTC.

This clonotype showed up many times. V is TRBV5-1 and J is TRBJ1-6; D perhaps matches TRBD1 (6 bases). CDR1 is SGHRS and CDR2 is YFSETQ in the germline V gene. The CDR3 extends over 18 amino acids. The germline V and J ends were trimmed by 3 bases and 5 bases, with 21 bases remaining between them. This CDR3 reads CASSSAGGGRGNNSPLHF. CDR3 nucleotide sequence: TGCGCCAGCAGCTCCGCTGGTGGGGGAAGGGGGAATAATTCACCCCTCCACTTT.

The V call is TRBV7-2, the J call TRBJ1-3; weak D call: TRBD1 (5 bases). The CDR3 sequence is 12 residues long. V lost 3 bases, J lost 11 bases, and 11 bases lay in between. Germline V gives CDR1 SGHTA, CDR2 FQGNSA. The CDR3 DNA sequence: TGTGCCAGCAGCTTGGGGGGAGACGCCATATATTTT. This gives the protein CASSLGGDAIYF.